This T cell receptor (beta chain) was recovered during a study of CD8+CD57+ T cells in acquired aplastic anemia. At the level of the study: The study obtained an average of 3.2 ug of DNA from sorted CD4+ and CD8+ cells.

TCR beta VDJ and CDR3 were profiled, and genomic DNA was the template. In TCRdb, the reads were re-called with MiXCR into one record per CDR3 protein. The table has under 350,000 distinct CDR3 sequences, roughly 59% seen once. All sequencing subjects had displayed CD8+CD57+ cell expansion on flow cytometry. This CDR3 spans 18 amino acids. The V segment lost 5 bases and the J segment 5 bases; nucleotides outside the gene matches: 14. Per germline, CDR1 SGHVS and CDR2 FQNEAQ. This clonotype was obtained from a human donor with aplastic anemia. The sequenced sample consisted of sorted CD4+, CD8+, or CD8+CD57+ T cells (not recorded which) from PBMCs. The rearrangement joins TRBV7-8 to TRBJ2-7; TRBD2 agrees at 14 bases. CDR3 nucleotide sequence: TGTGCCAGCAGCCCGCGACTAGCGGGAGGGCGACAGAAGGACGAGCAGTACTTC. Translated: CASSPRLAGGRQKDEQYF.